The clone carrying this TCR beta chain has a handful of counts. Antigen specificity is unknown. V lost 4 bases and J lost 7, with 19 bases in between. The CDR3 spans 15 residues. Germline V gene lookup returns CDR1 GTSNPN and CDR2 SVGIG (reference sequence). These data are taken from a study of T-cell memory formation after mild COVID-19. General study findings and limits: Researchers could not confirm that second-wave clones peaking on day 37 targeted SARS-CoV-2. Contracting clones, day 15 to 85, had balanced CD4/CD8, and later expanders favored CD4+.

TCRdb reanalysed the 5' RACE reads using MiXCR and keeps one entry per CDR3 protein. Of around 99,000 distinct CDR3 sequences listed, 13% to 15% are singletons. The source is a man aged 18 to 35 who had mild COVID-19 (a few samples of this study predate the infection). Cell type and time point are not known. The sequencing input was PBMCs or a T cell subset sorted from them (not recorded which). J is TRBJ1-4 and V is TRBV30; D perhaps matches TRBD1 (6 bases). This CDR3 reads CAWTPGGTGGEKLFF. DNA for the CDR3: TGTGCCTGGACCCCGGGGGGCACGGGCGGTGAAAAACTGTTTTTT.